This TCR beta chain came from a study of beta chain features in type 1 diabetes. Study-wide points: Any HLA type influence on TCRB rearrangement was left unresolved here. Although PCR might favor shorter templates, it would do so equally in patients and controls. Researchers cautioned that cDNA sequencing could over-represent cells with high TCR expression. The similarity of naive, central memory and Treg TCRB repertoires appeared greater among patients than among healthy donors.

Germline V gives CDR1 MGHRA, CDR2 YSYEKL. Germline trimming cut 4 bases from V and 7 bases from J; bases unmatched to any gene: 21. The CDR3 runs 18 residues. This clone came up a few times. Its antigen is unknown. The sequenced template was cDNA made from the entire isolated RNA. TCRdb keeps only in-frame clones here, not all; method: immunoSEQ multiplex PCR. The sample includes a few hundred thousand clones, about 15% seen only once; the top ten take about 0.034%. This clonotype originated in a man aged 25 to 45 in good health. The sequenced material came from naive CD4+ T cells from blood. This chain uses TRBV4-1 with TRBJ2-5; TRBD1 matches at 7 bases. CDR3 DNA sequence: TGCGCCAGCAGCCCGCTACTACGATTCCGGGACAGAAAGAGGACCCAGTACTTC. Translation: CASSPLLRFRDRKRTQYF.